These 5 T cell receptor beta chains share one sample of origin, sequenced in a study of Ad26.COV2.S vaccination and SARS-CoV-2 variants. Using immunoSEQ multiplex PCR, the repertoire was profiled, and TCRdb retains in-frame clones only, with some absent. The profile shows 150,000 to 200,000 clones, roughly 87% of them singletons. The sample here was peripheral blood, taken after recovery from COVID-19. All receptors derive from a human donor who had recovered from COVID-19.

The chain links TRBV6-5 to TRBJ1-6; D is uncertain. The CDR3 runs to 14 residues. Per the germline V gene, CDR1 is MNHEY and CDR2 is SVGAGI. V dropped 7 bases and J dropped 7 bases, with 14 bases sitting between them. The DNA for the CDR3 is TGTGCCAGCACCCCGATCGACGCCAATTCACCCCTCCACTTT. It specifies CASTPIDANSPLHF.

The J gene is TRBJ2-7, the V gene TRBV6-2 or TRBV6-3; TRBD1 matches at 8 bases. This CDR3 is built from 15 residues. Trimming cost V 4 bases and J 4 bases; bases outside gene matches: 9. Germline V gives CDR1 MNHEY, CDR2 SVGEGT. CDR3 bases: TGTGCCAGCAGTTCTCCACCGGACAGGGCGTACGAGCAGTACTTC. Its protein product is CASSSPPDRAYEQYF.

Only a few counts were recorded for this clone. The chain combines TRBV30 with TRBJ1-5; D remains unclear. Germline CDR1 and CDR2: GTSNPN and SVGIG (reference sequence). Trimming removed 0 bases from V and 5 bases from J, with 11 bases in between. The CDR3 runs 14 residues. The CDR3 loop is CAWSVMTADQPQHF. CDR3 nucleotide sequence: TGTGCCTGGAGTGTCATGACGGCCGATCAGCCCCAGCATTTT.

The rearrangement links TRBV7-8 to TRBJ1-4; perhaps TRBD1 as D (6 bases). Trimming cost V 5 bases and J 7 bases, with 11 bases left between them. Germline CDR1 is SGHVS and CDR2 is FQNEAQ. There are 13 residues in the CDR3. For the CDR3, the DNA is TGTGCCAGCAGCCTAGGAGGGGGTGAAAAACTGTTTTTT. Translating it yields CASSLGGGEKLFF.

The chain combines TRBV27 with TRBJ2-6; perhaps D is TRBD1 or TRBD2 (5 bases each). Germline CDR1 MNHEY, CDR2 SMNVEV (reference sequence). The CDR3 runs 20 residues. V was pared by 3 bases and J by 4 bases, with 25 bases between. The CDR3 DNA reads as TGTGCCAGCAGTTTTCGAGAATACGGGACCACATACTCCGGGGCCAACGTCCTGACTTTC. Translating gives CASSFREYGTTYSGANVLTF. The full variable domain, rest sourced from reference TRBV27 and TRBJ2-6, is EAQVTQNPRYLITVTGKKLTVTCSQNMNHEYMSWYRQDPGLGLRQIYYSMNVEVTDKGDVPEGYKVSRKEKRNFPLILESPSPNQTSLYFCASSFREYGTTYSGANVLTFGAGSRLTVL.